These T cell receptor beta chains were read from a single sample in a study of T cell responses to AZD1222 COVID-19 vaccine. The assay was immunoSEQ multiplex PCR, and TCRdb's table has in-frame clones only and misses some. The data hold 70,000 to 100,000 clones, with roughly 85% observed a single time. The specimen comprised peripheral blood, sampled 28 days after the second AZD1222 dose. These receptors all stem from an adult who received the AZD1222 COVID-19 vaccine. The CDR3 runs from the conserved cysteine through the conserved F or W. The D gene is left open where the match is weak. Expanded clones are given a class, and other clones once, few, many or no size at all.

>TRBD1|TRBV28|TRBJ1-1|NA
CASSRTGGGDTEAFF
TGTGCCAGCAGTCGGACAGGGGGAGGGGACACTGAAGCTTTCTTT
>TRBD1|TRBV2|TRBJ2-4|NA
CASTNNRGQGNIQYF
TGTGCCAGCACTAACAACAGGGGGCAGGGGAACATTCAGTACTTC
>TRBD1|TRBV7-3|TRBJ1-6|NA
CASSPGQGANSPLHF
TGTGCCAGCAGCCCAGGACAGGGGGCCAATTCACCCCTCCACTTT
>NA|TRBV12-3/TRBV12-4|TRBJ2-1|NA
CASSRGLDNEQFF
TGTGCCAGCAGTCGTGGGCTAGACAATGAGCAGTTCTTC
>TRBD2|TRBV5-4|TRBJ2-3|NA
CASSLPTSGSTDTQYF
TGTGCCAGCAGCTTACCGACTAGCGGGAGCACAGATACGCAGTATTTT
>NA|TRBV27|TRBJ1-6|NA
CASSRPPDSYNSPLHF
TGTGCCAGCAGCCGACCCCCGGACAGTTATAATTCACCCCTCCACTTT
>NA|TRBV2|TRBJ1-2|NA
CASSVRGEGYGYTF
TGTGCCAGCAGTGTCAGGGGAGAAGGCTATGGCTACACCTTC
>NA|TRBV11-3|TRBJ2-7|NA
CASSLLERPYEQYF
TGTGCCAGCAGCCTTCTCGAGAGACCCTACGAGCAGTACTTC
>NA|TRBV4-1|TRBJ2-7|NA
CASSHYEAGYEQYF
TGCGCCAGCAGCCATTACGAGGCGGGGTACGAGCAGTACTTC
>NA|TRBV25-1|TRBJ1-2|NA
CASSPGTLMYGYTF
TGTGCCAGCAGCCCCGGGACCCTAATGTATGGCTACACCTTC
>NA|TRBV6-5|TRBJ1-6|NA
CASSRAGRSNSPLHF
TGTGCCAGCAGTAGGGCAGGGAGGTCTAATTCACCCCTCCACTTT
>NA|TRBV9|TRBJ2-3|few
CASSIEGDGQDTQYF
TGTGCCAGCAGCATCGAGGGGGACGGACAGGATACGCAGTATTTT
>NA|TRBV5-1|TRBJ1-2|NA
CASSDNARGYTF
TGCGCCAGCAGCGATAACGCTCGTGGCTACACCTTC
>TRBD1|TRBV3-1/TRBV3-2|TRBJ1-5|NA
CASSQDRKGARRQPQHF
TGTGCCAGCAGCCAAGACAGGAAGGGGGCCAGACGGCAGCCCCAGCATTTT
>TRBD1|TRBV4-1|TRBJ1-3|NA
CASSLWTGSSGNTIYF
TGCGCCAGCAGCCTTTGGACAGGGAGCTCTGGAAACACCATATATTTT
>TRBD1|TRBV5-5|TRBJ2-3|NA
CASSAGGYTDTQYF
TGTGCCAGCAGCGCAGGGGGCTACACAGATACGCAGTATTTT
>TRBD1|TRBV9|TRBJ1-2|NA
CASSVGQGFGYTF
TGTGCCAGCAGCGTAGGACAGGGTTTCGGCTACACCTTC
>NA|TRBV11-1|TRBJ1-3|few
CASRAGRLSGNTIYF
TGTGCCAGCAGAGCCGGACGACTATCTGGAAACACCATATATTTT
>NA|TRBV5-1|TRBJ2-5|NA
CASSFVGETQYF
TGCGCCAGCAGCTTTGTCGGCGAGACCCAGTACTTC
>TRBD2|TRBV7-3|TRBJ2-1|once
CASSSSGRHNEQFF
TGTGCCAGCAGCTCTAGCGGGAGACACAATGAGCAGTTCTTC
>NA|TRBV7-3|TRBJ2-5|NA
CASSLSISETQYF
TGTGCCAGCAGCTTAAGCATCTCGGAGACCCAGTACTTC
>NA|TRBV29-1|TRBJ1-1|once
CSVSTGGAEAFF
TGCAGCGTGTCCACTGGGGGCGCTGAAGCTTTCTTT
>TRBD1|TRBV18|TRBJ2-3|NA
CASSPGQGRNTQYF
TGTGCCAGCTCACCGGGACAGGGTCGGAATACGCAGTATTTT
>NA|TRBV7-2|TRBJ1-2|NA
CASSLDAMGYGYTF
TGTGCCAGCAGCTTAGATGCGATGGGGTATGGCTACACCTTC
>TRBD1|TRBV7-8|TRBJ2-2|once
CASSLGTGVDTGELFF
TGTGCCAGCAGCTTAGGGACAGGGGTTGACACCGGGGAGCTGTTTTTT
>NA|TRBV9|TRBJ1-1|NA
CASSPPSLGTEAFF
TGTGCCAGCAGCCCGCCCTCCCTGGGGACTGAAGCTTTCTTT
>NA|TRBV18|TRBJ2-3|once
CASSPRGYTDTQYF
TGTGCCAGCTCACCCCGAGGATACACAGATACGCAGTATTTT
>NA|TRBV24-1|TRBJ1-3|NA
CATSDPRLAGNTIYF
TGTGCCACCAGTGATCCACGGTTAGCTGGAAACACCATATATTTT
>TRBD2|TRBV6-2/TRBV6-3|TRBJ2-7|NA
CASSYGTSGDEQYF
TGTGCCAGCAGTTACGGGACTAGCGGGGACGAGCAGTACTTC
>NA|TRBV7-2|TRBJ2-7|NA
CASSLETGASYEQYF
TGTGCCAGCAGCCTAGAGACGGGAGCCTCCTACGAGCAGTACTTC
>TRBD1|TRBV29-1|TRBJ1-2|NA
CSVGQGPTF
TGCAGCGTCGGACAGGGCCCTACCTTC
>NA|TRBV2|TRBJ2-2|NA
CASRTSDGPGELFF
TGTGCCAGCAGAACCTCGGATGGCCCCGGGGAGCTGTTTTTT
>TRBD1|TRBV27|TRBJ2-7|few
CATGQGSSYEQYF
TGTGCTACAGGACAGGGGAGCTCCTACGAGCAGTACTTC
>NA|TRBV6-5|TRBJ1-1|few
CASKRGTNTEAFF
TGTGCCAGCAAGCGGGGAACGAACACTGAAGCTTTCTTT
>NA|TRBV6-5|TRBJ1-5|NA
CASSRGGDNQPQHF
TGTGCCAGCAGCCGGGGGGGGGACAATCAGCCCCAGCATTTT
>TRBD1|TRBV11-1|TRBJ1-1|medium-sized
CASSLAGGQMNTEAFF
TGTGCCAGCAGCTTAGCGGGGGGACAGATGAACACTGAAGCTTTCTTT
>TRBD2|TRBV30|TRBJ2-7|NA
CAWNEGWEGEQYF
TGTGCCTGGAACGAGGGTTGGGAGGGGGAGCAGTACTTC
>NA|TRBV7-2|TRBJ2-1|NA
CASSLPQGFEQFF
TGTGCCAGCAGCCTTCCACAGGGATTTGAGCAGTTCTTC
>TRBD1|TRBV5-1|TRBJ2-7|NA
CASSSGQGSYEQYF
TGCGCCAGCAGCTCGGGACAGGGAAGCTACGAGCAGTACTTC
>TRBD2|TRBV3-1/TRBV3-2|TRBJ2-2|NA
CASTPLGLASSGELFF
TGTGCCAGCACCCCCCTTGGACTAGCGTCCTCCGGGGAGCTGTTTTTT
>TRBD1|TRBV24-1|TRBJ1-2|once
CATSFPVGTGGDGYTF
TGTGCCACCAGTTTCCCGGTGGGAACAGGGGGCGACGGCTACACCTTC
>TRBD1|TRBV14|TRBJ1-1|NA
CASSVQGAQLTEAFF
TGTGCCAGCAGCGTACAGGGGGCGCAGTTAACTGAAGCTTTCTTT
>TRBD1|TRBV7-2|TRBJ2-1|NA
CASSLVVRGQNEQFF
TGTGCCAGCAGCTTAGTGGTCAGGGGGCAAAATGAGCAGTTCTTC
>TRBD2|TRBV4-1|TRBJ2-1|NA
CASGPRTSFNEQFF
TGCGCCAGCGGGCCCCGGACTAGCTTCAATGAGCAGTTCTTC
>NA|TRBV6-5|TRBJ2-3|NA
CASRRTLTSTDTQYF
TGTGCCAGCCGACGGACACTTACTAGCACAGATACGCAGTATTTT
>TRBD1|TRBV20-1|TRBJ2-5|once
CSASTPRGRRETQYF
TGCAGTGCTAGTACCCCTAGGGGGCGCAGGGAGACCCAGTACTTC
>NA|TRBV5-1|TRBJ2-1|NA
CASSLGGYNEQFF
TGCGCCAGCAGCTTAGGGGGATACAATGAGCAGTTCTTC
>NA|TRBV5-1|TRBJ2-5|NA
CASSQPQETQYF
TGCGCCAGCAGCCAACCTCAAGAGACCCAGTACTTC
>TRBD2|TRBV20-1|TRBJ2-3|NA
CSASPAGGTDTQYF
TGCAGTGCTAGTCCCGCGGGAGGCACAGATACGCAGTATTTT
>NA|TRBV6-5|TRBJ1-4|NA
CASRGITNEKLFF
TGTGCCAGCAGGGGGATAACTAATGAAAAACTGTTTTTT
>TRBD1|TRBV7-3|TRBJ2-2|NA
CASSLRTGTNTGELFF
TGTGCCAGCAGCTTACGGACAGGAACGAACACCGGGGAGCTGTTTTTT